The clone carrying this T cell receptor beta chain was recorded at least ten times. This entry belongs to a study of T cells in Graves' hyperthyroidism and ophthalmopathy. There were TCR beta CDR3 regions amplified from RNA transcripts. HTBI primers drove first-round RT-PCR of the TCR CDR3. TCRdb re-called the multiplex PCR reads through MiXCR, storing one row per CDR3 protein. The profile covers fewer than 750,000 distinct CDR3 sequences, with 14% to 15% appearing a single time and 3.5% to 4.5% taken by the ten largest. The V end was cut by 4 bases, the J end by 0 bases, with 10 bases between. The germline CDR1 and CDR2 sequences are SNHLY and FYNNEI. CDR3 size: 15 residues.

Material for sequencing was blood. The receptor's source is a woman aged 40-49 years with Graves' ophthalmopathy. The rearrangement uses TRBV2 and TRBJ2-1, with D uncertain. CDR3 nucleotides: TGTGCCAGCAGTGTAGACGCGAGCTCCTACAATGAGCAGTTCTTC. Protein sequence: CASSVDASSYNEQFF.